One sample yielded the 3 T cell receptor beta chains listed below, sequenced in a study of tumor and adjacent non-tumor tissue in lung cancer (dated by TCRdb to the late 2010s). Bulk unsorted tissue served as the source for RNA extraction, and RNA quality was assessed using a NanoDrop ND-1000 and an Agilent 2100. Normal lung samples were distant non-tumor tissue taken more than 3 cm from the tumor edge. The library was prepared using multiplex PCR. The sequencer was an Illumina HiSeq 2500. TCRbeta libraries were constructed through three rounds of nested PCR with primers (Table S4) according to protocols modified from ARM-PCR. TCRdb itself trimmed the public reads at Q25 with fastp, ran MiXCR and retained productive beta chains. Entries are consolidated by CDR3 protein sequence, retaining the most common genes and DNA. Within this sample are about 48,000 distinct CDR3 sequences, with about two thirds of them counted one time only. The ten largest clones represent over 25% of the sample.

What was sequenced was distant non-tumor lung tissue. These receptors were taken from a woman aged 70 to 79 with non-small cell lung cancer.

This clonotype was detected once. Germline and junction disagree at one end, which may indicate a read error. This chain joins TRBV28 and TRBJ1-1; tentative D call: TRBD1 (6 bases). Germline CDR1 MDHEN, CDR2 SYDVKM. The CDR3 is 14 residues long. The CDR3 DNA is TGCGCCAGCAGTATAACAGGGAAGAACACTGAAGCTTTCTTT. As protein: CASSITGKNTEAFF.

Comments on this clonotype: A clone one base away is much larger, so this may be a read error. The chain is built from TRBV24-1 and TRBJ1-2, with 7 nucleotides matching TRBD1. With V trimmed by 3 bases and J by 3 bases, 15 bases remained unmatched. Germline lookup yields CDR1 KGHDR and CDR2 SFDVKD. CDR3 length: 18 residues. CDR3 in DNA: TGTGCCACCAGTGATCCCCAGACAGGGCTTATGGAAGACTATGGCTACACCTTC. Translation: CATSDPQTGLMEDYGYTF.

In the case of this clonotype: A much bigger clone sits one base away, suggesting this may be a read error. V is TRBV10-1 and J is TRBJ2-5, with D possibly being TRBD1 (6 bases). Trimming shortened V by 2 bases and J by 2 bases, and 15 bases separated the two germline ends. CDR1 is WNHNN, CDR2 SYGVQD, per germline (reference sequence). The length of the CDR3 is 16 residues. CDR3 bases: TGCGCCAGCAGTGAGCTTGGGACATGGGAACAAGAGACCCAGTACTTC. The encoded protein is CASSELGTWEQETQYF.